Listed below are T cell receptor beta chains from one sample, sequenced in a study of human T cells and chemical hapten exposure. Using its own MiXCR run on the RACE reads, TCRdb lists one record per CDR3 protein. The repertoire holds approximately 350,000 distinct CDR3 sequences, with about 6.9% as singletons. The sample here was whole blood, taken in connection with sensitization to the hapten diphenylcyclopropenone (DPC). The receptor source for this set is a young woman with alopecia areata. Some clones in this sample may be carry-over from other donors' samples. CDR3s include the opening cysteine and the closing phenylalanine or tryptophan. A D gene is named only where the DNA matches it firmly. The size field is filled for only some rows; it gives once, few, many or a size class.

J: TRBJ2-3; D: .; V: TRBV3-1; size: few; DNA: TGTGCCAGCAGCTCCAACGGGCAGGGACGCACAGATACGCAGTATTTT; CDR3: CASSSNGQGRTDTQYF
J: TRBJ1-5; D: .; V: TRBV7-2; size: .; DNA: TGTGCCAGCAGGGTCTCGGGGTATAGCAATCAGCCCCAGCATTTT; CDR3: CASRVSGYSNQPQHF
J: TRBJ1-1; D: .; V: TRBV4-3; size: few; DNA: TGCGCCAGCAGCCAAGATGGCACTGAAGCTTTCTTT; CDR3: CASSQDGTEAFF
J: TRBJ2-5; D: .; V: TRBV18; size: few; DNA: TGTGCCAGCTCACCCTTGGGGGACCAAGAGACCCAGTACTTC; CDR3: CASSPLGDQETQYF
J: TRBJ2-2; D: TRBD1; V: TRBV5-1; size: .; DNA: TGCGCCAGCCTTGAAGTCCCGGGACAGAGTAACACCGGGGAGCTGTTTTTT; CDR3: CASLEVPGQSNTGELFF
J: TRBJ2-7; D: .; V: TRBV5-1; size: many; DNA: TGCGCCAGCAGCTTGGGGGTCAACTACGAGCAGTACTTC; CDR3: CASSLGVNYEQYF
J: TRBJ1-1; D: TRBD1; V: TRBV5-6; size: .; DNA: TGTGCCAGCAGCTCCTATGGGTATGGACAGGGAGTCGGGATGAACACTGAAGCTTTCTTT; CDR3: CASSSYGYGQGVGMNTEAFF
J: TRBJ1-2; D: .; V: TRBV18; size: few; DNA: TGTGCCAGCTCACATGGGACAAGGGGCTACACCTTC; CDR3: CASSHGTRGYTF
J: TRBJ1-5; D: TRBD1; V: TRBV7-9; size: many; DNA: TGTGCCAGCAGCCCGACAGGGAGCAATCAGCCCCAGCATTTT; CDR3: CASSPTGSNQPQHF
J: TRBJ1-5; D: .; V: TRBV28; size: many; DNA: TGTGCCAGCAGTTCGGGACAAATCGATCAGCCCCAGCATTTT; CDR3: CASSSGQIDQPQHF
J: TRBJ1-5; D: .; V: TRBV2; size: many; DNA: TGTGCCAGCAGTGATGAAGGGAACAATCAGCCCCAGCATTTT; CDR3: CASSDEGNNQPQHF
J: TRBJ1-4; D: .; V: TRBV9; size: .; DNA: TGTGCCAGCAGCCCCCATCGGGGGGCAGCTAATGAAAAACTGTTTTTT; CDR3: CASSPHRGAANEKLFF
J: TRBJ1-6; D: .; V: TRBV28; size: few; DNA: TGTGCCAGCAGTTTAGGGGTCTTAAATTCACCCCTCCACTTT; CDR3: CASSLGVLNSPLHF
J: TRBJ1-6; D: .; V: TRBV18; size: .; DNA: TGTGCCAGCTCTCCCACCGACAGCTATAATTCACCCCTCCACTTT; CDR3: CASSPTDSYNSPLHF
J: TRBJ2-3; D: TRBD2; V: TRBV7-2; size: many; DNA: TGTGCCAGCAGCATGAGCGGGGGGGCCCCCGATACGCAGTATTTT; CDR3: CASSMSGGAPDTQYF
J: TRBJ1-3; D: .; V: TRBV21-1; size: .; DNA: TGTGCCAGCAGTATTCCGGAGCCTTTCTCTGGAAACACCATATATTTT; CDR3: CASSIPEPFSGNTIYF
J: TRBJ2-3; D: TRBD2; V: TRBV7-2; size: .; DNA: TGTGCCAGCAGCACGGGACTAGCGGGGGTCACAGATACGCAGTATTTT; CDR3: CASSTGLAGVTDTQYF
J: TRBJ1-2; D: .; V: TRBV28; size: many; DNA: TGTGCCAGCAGTCTCACGACGGGGGTCTATGGCTACACCTTC; CDR3: CASSLTTGVYGYTF
J: TRBJ2-1; D: TRBD2; V: TRBV12-3/TRBV12-4; size: .; DNA: TGTGCCAGCGGGACTAGCGGGGGTAATGAGCAGTTCTTC; CDR3: CASGTSGGNEQFF
J: TRBJ2-1; D: TRBD2; V: TRBV6-4; size: .; DNA: TGTGCCAGCAGTGAGTCTAGCGGGGGGAGCAGTGAGCAGTTCTTC; CDR3: CASSESSGGSSEQFF
J: TRBJ2-3; D: .; V: TRBV6-2/TRBV6-3; size: .; DNA: TGTGCCAGCAGTTCTCGCCCAGATACGCAGTATTTT; CDR3: CASSSRPDTQYF
J: TRBJ1-3; D: .; V: TRBV2; size: .; DNA: TGTGCCAGCACCCGGAGCCCCAGCTCTGGAAACACCATATATTTT; CDR3: CASTRSPSSGNTIYF
J: TRBJ2-3; D: TRBD1; V: TRBV7-8; size: .; DNA: TGTGCCAGCCTCAAACCTCTAGAACCGGGACAGGGCTATTCAGATACGCAGTATTTT; CDR3: CASLKPLEPGQGYSDTQYF
J: TRBJ1-5; D: .; V: TRBV29-1; size: .; DNA: TGCAGCGTTAGTGGGTCCAATCAGCCCCAGCATTTT; CDR3: CSVSGSNQPQHF
J: TRBJ1-2; D: TRBD1; V: TRBV12-3/TRBV12-4; size: many; DNA: TGTGCCAGCAGTCCTCCGGGACAGGGATACTACACCTTC; CDR3: CASSPPGQGYYTF
J: TRBJ1-1; D: .; V: TRBV6-7; size: .; DNA: TGTGCCAGCAGTTCCCGGCGGCACAAGAACACTGAAGCTTTCTTT; CDR3: CASSSRRHKNTEAFF
J: TRBJ1-3; D: .; V: TRBV29-1; size: many; DNA: TGCAGCGTTGTCCTACAGGGATCTGGAAACACCATATATTTT; CDR3: CSVVLQGSGNTIYF
J: TRBJ2-2; D: .; V: TRBV12-3/TRBV12-4; size: .; DNA: TGTGCCAGCAGATTCGGGACTCACAACACCGGGGAGCTGTTTTTT; CDR3: CASRFGTHNTGELFF
J: TRBJ1-2; D: .; V: TRBV24-1; size: many; DNA: TGTGCCACCAGCCAGGGCAGCTATGGCTACACCTTC; CDR3: CATSQGSYGYTF
J: TRBJ2-3; D: .; V: TRBV7-9; size: .; DNA: TGTGCCAGCAGCATGGGGACAACCTGGAGCACAGATACGCAGTATTTT; CDR3: CASSMGTTWSTDTQYF
J: TRBJ2-7; D: TRBD2; V: TRBV28; size: .; DNA: TGTGCCAGCAGGACTAGCGGGGTGCACGAGCAGTACTTC; CDR3: CASRTSGVHEQYF
J: TRBJ1-3; D: .; V: TRBV6-6; size: few; DNA: TGTGCCAGCGTCAGGTTCGTTCCTATGAGCTCTGGAAACACCATATATTTT; CDR3: CASVRFVPMSSGNTIYF
J: TRBJ2-2; D: .; V: TRBV5-4; size: few; DNA: TGTGCCAGCAGCTTCGGAGGCCTGGAGCTGTTTTTT; CDR3: CASSFGGLELFF
J: TRBJ2-1; D: .; V: TRBV29-1; size: .; DNA: TGCAGCGTTCTCTGGTTTTCGGGTGAGCAGTTCTTC; CDR3: CSVLWFSGEQFF
J: TRBJ1-2; D: .; V: TRBV12-3/TRBV12-4; size: many; DNA: TGTGCCAGCAGGAAAGACAGTACCGATTATGGCTACACCTTC; CDR3: CASRKDSTDYGYTF
J: TRBJ1-2; D: TRBD1; V: TRBV27; size: .; DNA: TGTGCCAGCAGTCCCGGGACAGGTCCTACTAACTATGGCTACACCTTC; CDR3: CASSPGTGPTNYGYTF
J: TRBJ1-5; D: TRBD1; V: TRBV6-5; size: many; DNA: TGTGCTACAGGGGTGTCTCAGCCCCAGCATTTT; CDR3: CATGVSQPQHF
J: TRBJ1-2; D: .; V: TRBV6-2/TRBV6-3; size: .; DNA: TGTGCCAGCAGTTACCGACTAAAAGACTATGGCTACACCTTC; CDR3: CASSYRLKDYGYTF
J: TRBJ2-4; D: TRBD1; V: TRBV28; size: few; DNA: TGTGCCAGCAGTCGGACCGACAGGGGTGCGTACTTC; CDR3: CASSRTDRGAYF
J: TRBJ2-1; D: TRBD2; V: TRBV27; size: .; DNA: TGTGCCAGCCGACTAGCGGGGGCGAACAATGAGCAGTTCTTC; CDR3: CASRLAGANNEQFF
J: TRBJ1-2; D: TRBD1; V: TRBV12-3/TRBV12-4; size: .; DNA: TGTGCCAGAGCGGACAGGGCAAATGGCTACACCTTC; CDR3: CARADRANGYTF
J: TRBJ1-1; D: TRBD1; V: TRBV19; size: many; DNA: TGTGCCAGTACTAAACCGGGACAGGGGAACACTGAAGCTTTCTTT; CDR3: CASTKPGQGNTEAFF
J: TRBJ2-7; D: TRBD1; V: TRBV6-2/TRBV6-3; size: .; DNA: TGTGCCAGCAGGCTCCGGGACAGGGACTACGAGCAGTACTTC; CDR3: CASRLRDRDYEQYF
J: TRBJ2-1; D: TRBD1; V: TRBV6-1; size: few; DNA: TGTGCCAGCAGGAGACAGGGTCTTTACAATGAGCAGTTCTTC; CDR3: CASRRQGLYNEQFF
J: TRBJ2-7; D: TRBD1; V: TRBV24-1; size: .; DNA: TGTGCCACCAGTGATGATACAGGGGGTTCCTACGAGCAGTACTTC; CDR3: CATSDDTGGSYEQYF
J: TRBJ2-3; D: .; V: TRBV6-1; size: many; DNA: TGTGCCAGCAGTGAAGCTATCGGACTACTCGCAGATACGCAGTATTTT; CDR3: CASSEAIGLLADTQYF
J: TRBJ1-6; D: .; V: TRBV7-9; size: few; DNA: TGTGCCAGCAGCTTGGAGGGGTTTAATTCACCCCTCCACTTT; CDR3: CASSLEGFNSPLHF
J: TRBJ2-1; D: .; V: TRBV6-5; size: .; DNA: TGTGCCAGCAGTCAACCGGGAGTATCCTACAATGAGCAGTTCTTC; CDR3: CASSQPGVSYNEQFF
J: TRBJ2-7; D: .; V: TRBV6-1; size: few; DNA: TGTGCCAGCAGTGAAGGGTTGCAGTACTTC; CDR3: CASSEGLQYF
J: TRBJ2-7; D: .; V: TRBV6-5; size: few; DNA: TGTGCCAGCAGTTACACCCACAGGCCCCTACCCTACGAGCAGTACTTC; CDR3: CASSYTHRPLPYEQYF
J: TRBJ1-5; D: TRBD1; V: TRBV5-5; size: many; DNA: TGTGCCAGCAGCACCTTTTCAGGGGGCGGTCAGCCCCAGCATTTT; CDR3: CASSTFSGGGQPQHF
J: TRBJ2-2; D: .; V: TRBV6-6; size: few; DNA: TGTGCCAGCAGGTCCGACCTTAGCACCGGGGAGCTGTTTTTT; CDR3: CASRSDLSTGELFF
J: TRBJ1-2; D: .; V: TRBV5-1; size: many; DNA: TGCGCCAGCAGCTTAGGGGCCTATGGCTACACCTTC; CDR3: CASSLGAYGYTF
J: TRBJ2-2; D: .; V: TRBV7-2; size: .; DNA: TGTGCCAGCCGACCCGGCGGACTGGTCGGGGAGCTGTTTTTT; CDR3: CASRPGGLVGELFF